This T cell receptor (beta chain) was sequenced for a study of neoadjuvant anti-PD-1 for oral cavity cancer. As to this clone: What it binds is unknown.

Some clones are missing from TCRdb's copy, which holds only in-frame ones; the method was immunoSEQ multiplex PCR. The sample shows about 14,000 clones, roughly 71% of them seen only once. Stated time point: after neoadjuvant nivolumab, at surgical resection. Findings and limits, study-wide: TCR analyses covered only three patients per response group.

Germline V gives CDR1 SGHVS, CDR2 FNYEAQ. The CDR3 loop spans 12 amino acids. V gave up 11 bases and J gave up 2 bases, with 7 bases separating them. The sequencing used PBMCs, collected after nivolumab (anti-PD-1) treatment. This TCR came from a person aged 40 to 85 with oral cavity squamous cell carcinoma. V is TRBV7-6 and J is TRBJ2-6; no reliable D call. CDR3 residues: CASAAGANVLTF. The CDR3 coding sequence is TGTGCCTCCGCAGCTGGGGCCAACGTCCTGACTTTC.